Shown below are 5 T cell receptor beta chains from a single sample sequenced in a study of ipilimumab plus nivolumab after autologous stem cell transplantation. Only in-frame clones appear in the TCRdb table, and some are missing; sequencing was by immunoSEQ multiplex PCR. The sample has fewer than 15,000 clones, more than 65% seen once. The sequencing used PBMCs, collected in a trial of ipilimumab plus nivolumab as post-transplant consolidation. Every receptor here comes from a male donor with multiple myeloma.

This clone was seen once. In DNA form, the CDR3 reads TGTGCCAGCAGCTTAGGGGATAGAGATACGCAGTATTTT. Residues: CASSLGDRDTQYF. J is TRBJ2-3 and V is TRBV7-6; D remains ambiguous. Germline V gene lookup returns CDR1 SGHVS and CDR2 FNYEAQ. This CDR3 has 13 amino acids. Trimming took off 1 base at V and 5 bases at J, with 7 bases between the two ends.

This clone was seen a handful of times. The CDR3 protein is CASSQMTGIGSTGYGYTF. CDR3 DNA: TGCGCCAGCAGCCAAATGACAGGGATTGGTTCAACGGGCTATGGCTACACCTTC. The J gene is TRBJ1-2, the V gene TRBV4-1; the match to TRBD1 covers 7 bases. V lost 2 bases, J lost 4 bases, and 16 bases stayed unmatched. Germline CDR1 and CDR2: MGHRA and YSYEKL. The CDR3 totals 18 residues.

The rearrangement uses TRBV4-1 and TRBJ1-2; D ambiguous. The V gene lost 0 bases and the J gene lost 1 base, with 9 bases spanning the gap. There are 15 residues in the CDR3. The V gene's germline CDR1 is MGHRA and CDR2 YSYEKL. CDR3 sequence (DNA): TGCGCCAGCAGCCAAGATGCCTGGGGTAACTATGGCTACACCTTC. Translation: CASSQDAWGNYGYTF.

The gene calls are TRBV5-6 and TRBJ1-1; no clear D gene. Germline V CDR1 and CDR2: SGHDT, YYEEEE. This CDR3 is built from 13 residues. Trimming stripped 5 bases from V and 3 bases from J, with 11 bases between. For the CDR3, the DNA is TGTGCCAGCAGTGTAAAGGCCCACACTGAAGCTTTCTTT. Translating gives CASSVKAHTEAFF.

The V and J genes are TRBV4-2 and TRBJ2-1; maybe TRBD1 (6 bases). CDR3 length equals 16 residues. Trimming took off 0 bases at V and 4 bases at J, with 13 bases between the two ends. Germline lookup yields CDR1 LGHNA and CDR2 YNFKEQ. The CDR3 spells CASSQEVDRRYNEQFF. The CDR3 DNA sequence: TGTGCCAGCAGCCAAGAGGTTGACAGGCGGTACAATGAGCAGTTCTTC.